The clone carrying this TCR beta chain was detected ten times or more. Assembly of TCR beta libraries relied on iRepertoire HTBI primers together with Arm-PCR of CDR3 regions. TCRdb re-called the multiplex PCR reads through MiXCR, storing one row per CDR3 protein. The table has hundreds of thousands of distinct CDR3 sequences, under 20% seen once. The entry originates in a study of regulatory T cells in long-lasting Graves disease. The time point here: newly diagnosed GD, antithyroid drugs for less than 3 months. PBMC RNA served as the TCR library source. The CDR3 consists of 13 residues. From germline, CDR1 is MDHEN and CDR2 SYDVKM. Trimming left V 7 bases short and J 4 bases short, with 11 bases between. The same specimen was also included in a second study, on T cells in Graves' hyperthyroidism and ophthalmopathy.

This TCR was sampled from a woman aged 25 to 39 with Graves disease. This chain links TRBV28 with TRBJ1-5; D is unclear. The input for sequencing was peripheral blood mononuclear cells (PBMCs), taken at new diagnosis, from a patient treated with antithyroid drugs. CDR3 in DNA: TGTGCCAGCACGTCGACGGGGAATCAGCCCCAGCATTTT. The encoded protein is CASTSTGNQPQHF.